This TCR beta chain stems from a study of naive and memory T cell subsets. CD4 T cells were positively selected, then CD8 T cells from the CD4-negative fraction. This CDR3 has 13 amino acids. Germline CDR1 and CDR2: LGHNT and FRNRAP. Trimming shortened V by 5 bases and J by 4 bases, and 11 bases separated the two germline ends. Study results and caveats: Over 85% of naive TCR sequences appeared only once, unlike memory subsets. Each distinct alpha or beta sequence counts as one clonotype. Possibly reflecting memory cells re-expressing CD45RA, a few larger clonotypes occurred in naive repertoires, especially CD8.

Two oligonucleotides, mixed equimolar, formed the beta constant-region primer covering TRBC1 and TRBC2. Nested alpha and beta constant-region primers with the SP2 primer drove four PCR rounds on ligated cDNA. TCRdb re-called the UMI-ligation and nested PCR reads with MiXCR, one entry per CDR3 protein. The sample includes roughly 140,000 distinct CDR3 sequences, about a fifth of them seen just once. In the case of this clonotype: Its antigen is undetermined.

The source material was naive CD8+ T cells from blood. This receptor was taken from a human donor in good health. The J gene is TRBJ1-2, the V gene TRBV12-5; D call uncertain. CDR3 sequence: CASGKDVAYGYTF. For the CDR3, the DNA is TGTGCTAGTGGTAAGGACGTCGCCTATGGCTACACCTTC. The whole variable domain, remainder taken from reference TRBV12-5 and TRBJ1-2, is DARVTQTPRHKVTEMGQEVTMRCQPILGHNTVFWYRQTMMQGLELLAYFRNRAPLDDSGMPKDRFSAEMPDATLATLKIQPSEPRDSAVYFCASGKDVAYGYTFGSGTRLTVV.